This TCR beta chain was retrieved from a study of T cell clonotyping in hematopoietic cell transplantation. Produced via immunoSEQ multiplex PCR; TCRdb's table is partial and in-frame only. The data show about 16,000 clones, 93% seen once. Documented time point: recipient sample about 28 days before transplant, after cytoreduction. This clone was picked up one time. Germline V CDR1 and CDR2: LGHNA, YSLEER. This CDR3 is 15 amino acids long. V trimming: 3 bases; J trimming: 4 bases; junction bases outside the gene matches: 3. The chain carries TRBV4-3 and TRBJ1-6; 7 bases align to TRBD1. The source was peripheral blood mononuclear cells, collected before stem cell transplant. The sequence derives from a man younger than 35 with biphenotypic leukemia. Some clones in this sample may be carry-over from other donors' samples. The CDR3 spells CASSHTGEYNSPLHF. CDR3 nucleotides: TGCGCCAGCAGCCATACAGGGGAGTATAATTCACCCCTCCACTTT.